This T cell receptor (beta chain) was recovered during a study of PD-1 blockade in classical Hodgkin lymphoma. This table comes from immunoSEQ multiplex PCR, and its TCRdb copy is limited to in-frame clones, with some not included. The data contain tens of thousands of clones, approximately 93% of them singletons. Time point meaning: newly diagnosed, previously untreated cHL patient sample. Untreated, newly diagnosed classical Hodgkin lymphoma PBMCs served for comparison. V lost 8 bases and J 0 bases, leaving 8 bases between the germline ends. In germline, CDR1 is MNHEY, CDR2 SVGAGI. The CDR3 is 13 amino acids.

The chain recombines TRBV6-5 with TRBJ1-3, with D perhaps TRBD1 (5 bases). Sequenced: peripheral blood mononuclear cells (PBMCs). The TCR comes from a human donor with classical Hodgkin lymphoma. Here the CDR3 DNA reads TGTGCCAGCTGGAGGGGCTCTGGAAACACCATATATTTT. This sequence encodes CASWRGSGNTIYF.